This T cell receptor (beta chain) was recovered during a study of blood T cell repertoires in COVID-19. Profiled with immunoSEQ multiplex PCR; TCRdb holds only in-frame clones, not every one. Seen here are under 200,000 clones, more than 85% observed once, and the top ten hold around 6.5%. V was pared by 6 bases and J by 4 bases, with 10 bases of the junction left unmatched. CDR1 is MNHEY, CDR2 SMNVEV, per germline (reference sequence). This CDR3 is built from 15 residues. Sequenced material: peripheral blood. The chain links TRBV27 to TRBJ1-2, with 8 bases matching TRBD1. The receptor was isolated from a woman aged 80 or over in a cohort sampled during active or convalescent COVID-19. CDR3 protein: CASRKQGESGYGYTF. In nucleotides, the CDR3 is TGTGCCAGCAGGAAACAGGGGGAGTCCGGCTATGGCTACACCTTC.